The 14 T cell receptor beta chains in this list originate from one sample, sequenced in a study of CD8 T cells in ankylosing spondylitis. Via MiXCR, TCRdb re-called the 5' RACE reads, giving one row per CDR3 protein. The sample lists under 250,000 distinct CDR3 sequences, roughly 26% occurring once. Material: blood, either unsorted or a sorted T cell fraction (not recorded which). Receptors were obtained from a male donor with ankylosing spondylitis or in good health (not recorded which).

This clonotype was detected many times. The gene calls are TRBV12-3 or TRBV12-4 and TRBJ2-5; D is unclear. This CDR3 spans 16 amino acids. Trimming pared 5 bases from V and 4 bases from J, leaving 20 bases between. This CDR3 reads CASSPQRLSPGETQYF. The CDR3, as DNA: TGTGCCAGCAGTCCCCAGAGGCTCTCTCCAGGAGAGACCCAGTACTTC.

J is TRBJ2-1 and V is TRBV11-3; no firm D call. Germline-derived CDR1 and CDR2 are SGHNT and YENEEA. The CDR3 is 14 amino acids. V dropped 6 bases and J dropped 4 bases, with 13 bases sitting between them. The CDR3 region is CASSTYSNYNEQFF. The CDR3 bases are TGTGCCAGCAGTACATACTCGAATTACAATGAGCAGTTCTTC.

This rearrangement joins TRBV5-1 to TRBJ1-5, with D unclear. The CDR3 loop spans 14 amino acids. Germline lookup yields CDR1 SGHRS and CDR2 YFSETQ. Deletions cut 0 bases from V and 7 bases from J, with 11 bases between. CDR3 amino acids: CASSLDGVGQPQHF. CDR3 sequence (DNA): TGCGCCAGCAGCTTGGACGGGGTAGGGCAGCCCCAGCATTTT.

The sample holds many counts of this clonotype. DNA of the CDR3: TGCAGCGGGGGAGGGCAGGGATGGGCAGAGACCCAGTACTTC. It encodes CSGGGQGWAETQYF. The chain links TRBV29-1 to TRBJ2-5; 7 bases fit TRBD2. The V gene's germline CDR1 is SQVTM and CDR2 ANQGSEA. This CDR3 is 14 amino acids long. With 7 bases clipped from V and 4 bases from J, the junction kept 12 bases outside the gene matches.

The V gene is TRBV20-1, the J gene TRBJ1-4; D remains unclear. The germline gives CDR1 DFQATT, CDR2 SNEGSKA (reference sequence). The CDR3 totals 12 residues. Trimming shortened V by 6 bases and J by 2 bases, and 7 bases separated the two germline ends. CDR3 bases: TGCAGTGCAGGGTCGACTAATGAAAAACTGTTTTTT. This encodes CSAGSTNEKLFF.

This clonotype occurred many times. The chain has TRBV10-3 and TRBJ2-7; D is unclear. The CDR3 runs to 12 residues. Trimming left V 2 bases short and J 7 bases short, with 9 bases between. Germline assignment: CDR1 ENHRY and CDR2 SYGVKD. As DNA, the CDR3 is TGTGCCATCAGTGAGGTCGGAAGAGAGCAGTACTTC. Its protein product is CAISEVGREQYF.

CDR3 in amino acids: CASSEDTSYNEQFF. CDR3 DNA: TGTGCCAGCAGTGAGGATACCTCCTACAATGAGCAGTTCTTC. This sequence joins TRBV6-2 or TRBV6-3 and TRBJ2-1; D not certain. Trimming shortened V by 5 bases and J by 0 bases, and 8 bases separated the two germline ends. This CDR3 is built from 14 residues. Germline CDR1 and CDR2: MNHEY and SVGEGT.

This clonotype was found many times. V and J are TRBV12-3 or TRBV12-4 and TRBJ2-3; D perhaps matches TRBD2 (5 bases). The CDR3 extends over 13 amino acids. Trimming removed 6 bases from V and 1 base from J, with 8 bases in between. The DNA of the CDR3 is TGTGCCAGCAGAAAAGCGGGCACAGATACGCAGTATTTT. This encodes CASRKAGTDTQYF.

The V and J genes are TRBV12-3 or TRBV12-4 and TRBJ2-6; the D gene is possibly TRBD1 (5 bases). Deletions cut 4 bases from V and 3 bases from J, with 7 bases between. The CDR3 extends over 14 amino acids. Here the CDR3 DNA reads TGTGCCAGCAGTTACAGGATTGGGGCCAACGTCCTGACTTTC. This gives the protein CASSYRIGANVLTF.

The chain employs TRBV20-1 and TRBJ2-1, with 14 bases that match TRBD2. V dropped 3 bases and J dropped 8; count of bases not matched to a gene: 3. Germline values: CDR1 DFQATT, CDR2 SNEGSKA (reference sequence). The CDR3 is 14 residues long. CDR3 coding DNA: TGCAGTGCTAGGGGACTAGCGGGAGTGGATGAGCAGTTCTTC. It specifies CSARGLAGVDEQFF.

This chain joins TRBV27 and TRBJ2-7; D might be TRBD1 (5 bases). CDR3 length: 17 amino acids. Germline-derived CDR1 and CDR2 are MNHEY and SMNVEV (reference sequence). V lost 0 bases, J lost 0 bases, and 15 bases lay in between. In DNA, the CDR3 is TGTGCCAGCAGTTTATCCGGGTTTGCCAGGGACTCCTACGAGCAGTACTTC. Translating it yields CASSLSGFARDSYEQYF.

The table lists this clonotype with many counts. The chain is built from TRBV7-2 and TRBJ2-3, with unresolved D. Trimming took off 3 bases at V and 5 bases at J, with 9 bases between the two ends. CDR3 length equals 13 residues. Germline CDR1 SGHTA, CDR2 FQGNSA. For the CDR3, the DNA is TGTGCCAGCAGCTTCCTTGGCGTAGATACGCAGTATTTT. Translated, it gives CASSFLGVDTQYF.

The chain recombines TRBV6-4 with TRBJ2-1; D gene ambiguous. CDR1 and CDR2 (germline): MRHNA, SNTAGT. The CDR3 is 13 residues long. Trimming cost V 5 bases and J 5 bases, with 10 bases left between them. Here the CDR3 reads CASSPGRHNEQFF. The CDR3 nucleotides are TGTGCCAGCAGTCCAGGCAGACACAATGAGCAGTTCTTC.

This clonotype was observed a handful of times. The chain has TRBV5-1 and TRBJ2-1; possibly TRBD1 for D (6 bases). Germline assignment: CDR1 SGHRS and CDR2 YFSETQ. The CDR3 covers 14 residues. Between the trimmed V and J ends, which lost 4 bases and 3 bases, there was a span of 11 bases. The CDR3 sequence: CASSMTGLYNEQFF. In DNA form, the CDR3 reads TGCGCCAGCAGCATGACAGGTCTCTACAATGAGCAGTTCTTC.